The entry that follows covers one T cell receptor beta chain sequence. CDR3 length equals 16 residues. The germline V gene has CDR1 LGHDT and CDR2 YNNKEL (reference sequence). Trimming cost V 0 bases and J 7 bases; bases outside gene matches: 9. This specimen belongs to a study of blood T cell repertoires in COVID-19. Across the study: Nucleic acid was either cDNA or gDNA, and it came from T cells, B-cell-depleted T cells, or PBMCs.

Membership in each cohort depended on participant-reported clinical history. Per the study methods: Amplification of reference gene primers was used by the study to estimate nucleated cell counts. Profiling relied on immunoSEQ multiplex PCR, and the TCRdb table lists in-frame clones only, not all of them. That table is the source of V, J and clone size, and D and trimming were worked out from the DNA. The sample lists 200,000 or so clones, approximately 88% occurring once. The sequence was obtained from a woman aged 35 to 49 with acute COVID-19. The chain couples TRBV3-1 (or the pseudogene TRBV3-2) to TRBJ2-3, with 8 bases identical to TRBD1. Material for sequencing was PBMCs or T cells enriched from blood (not recorded which). The CDR3 DNA sequence: TGTGCCAGCAGCCAAGATGTGGGCAGGGGGCGAAATACGCAGTATTTT. It translates to CASSQDVGRGRNTQYF.